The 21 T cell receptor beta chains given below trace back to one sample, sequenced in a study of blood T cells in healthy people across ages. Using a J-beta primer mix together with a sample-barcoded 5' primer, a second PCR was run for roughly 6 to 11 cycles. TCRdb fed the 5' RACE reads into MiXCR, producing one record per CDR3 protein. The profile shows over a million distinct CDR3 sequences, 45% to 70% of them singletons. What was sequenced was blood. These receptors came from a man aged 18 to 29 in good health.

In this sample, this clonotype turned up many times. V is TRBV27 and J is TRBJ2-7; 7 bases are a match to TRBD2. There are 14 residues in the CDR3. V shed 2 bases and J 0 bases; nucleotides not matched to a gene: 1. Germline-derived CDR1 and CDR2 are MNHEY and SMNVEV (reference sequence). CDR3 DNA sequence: TGTGCCAGCAGTTTAAGCGGGGACTCCTACGAGCAGTACTTC. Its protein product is CASSLSGDSYEQYF.

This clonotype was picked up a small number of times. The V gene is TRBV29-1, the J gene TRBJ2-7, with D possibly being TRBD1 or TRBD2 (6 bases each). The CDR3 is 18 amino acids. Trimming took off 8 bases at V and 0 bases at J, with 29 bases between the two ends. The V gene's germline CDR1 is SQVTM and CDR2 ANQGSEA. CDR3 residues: CSRNTGTRGLQSSYEQYF. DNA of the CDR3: TGCAGCCGTAACACCGGAACCAGGGGACTCCAAAGCTCCTACGAGCAGTACTTC.

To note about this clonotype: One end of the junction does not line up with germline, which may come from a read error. The DNA for the CDR3 is TGTGCCAGCAGTTTAGAAGCGGGAGCTTACAATGAGCAGTTCTTC. Protein sequence: CASSLEAGAYNEQFF. The rearrangement uses TRBV5-1 and TRBJ2-1; TRBD2 agrees at 8 bases. The CDR3 is 15 residues long. Looked up from germline, CDR1 is SGHRS and CDR2 is YFSETQ.

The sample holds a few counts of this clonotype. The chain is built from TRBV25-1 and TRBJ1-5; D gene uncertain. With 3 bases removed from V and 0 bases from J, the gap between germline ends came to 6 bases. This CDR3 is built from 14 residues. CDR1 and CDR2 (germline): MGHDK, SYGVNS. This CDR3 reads CASSEINSNQPQHF. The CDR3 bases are TGTGCCAGCAGTGAGATTAATAGCAATCAGCCCCAGCATTTT.

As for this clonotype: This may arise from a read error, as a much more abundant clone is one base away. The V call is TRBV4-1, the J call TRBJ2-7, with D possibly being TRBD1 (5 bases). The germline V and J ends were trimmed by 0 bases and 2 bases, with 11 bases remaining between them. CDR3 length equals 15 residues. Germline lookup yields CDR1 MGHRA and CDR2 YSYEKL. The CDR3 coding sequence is TGCGCCAGCAGCCAAGATGACAGCTCCCCCTACGAGCAGTACTTC. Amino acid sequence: CASSQDDSSPYEQYF.

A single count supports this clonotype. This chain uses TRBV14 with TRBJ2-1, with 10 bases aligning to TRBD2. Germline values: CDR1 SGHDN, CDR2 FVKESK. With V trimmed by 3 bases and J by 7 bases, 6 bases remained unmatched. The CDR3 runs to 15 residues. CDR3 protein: CASSQAMGLANEQFF. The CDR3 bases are TGTGCCAGCAGCCAGGCGATGGGACTAGCGAATGAGCAGTTCTTC.

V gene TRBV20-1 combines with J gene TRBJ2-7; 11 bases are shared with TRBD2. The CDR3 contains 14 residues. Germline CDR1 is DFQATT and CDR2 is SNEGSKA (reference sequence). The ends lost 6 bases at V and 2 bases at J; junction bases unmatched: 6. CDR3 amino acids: CSAYGTSGAYEQYF. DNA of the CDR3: TGCAGTGCGTACGGGACTAGCGGAGCCTACGAGCAGTACTTC.

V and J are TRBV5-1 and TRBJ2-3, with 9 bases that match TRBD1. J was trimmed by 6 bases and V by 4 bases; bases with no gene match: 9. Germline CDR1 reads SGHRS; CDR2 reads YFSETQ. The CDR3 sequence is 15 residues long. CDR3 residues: CASSPTGGLYDTQYF. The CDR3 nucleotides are TGCGCCAGCAGCCCGACAGGGGGATTGTACGATACGCAGTATTTT.

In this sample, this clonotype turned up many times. CDR3 residues: CASGRAASTDTQYF. DNA for the CDR3: TGTGCCAGCGGAAGGGCTGCTAGCACAGATACGCAGTATTTT. This sequence joins TRBV12-3 or TRBV12-4 and TRBJ2-3; D gene ambiguous. V gave up 8 bases and J gave up 0 bases, with 12 bases separating them. The CDR3 totals 14 residues.

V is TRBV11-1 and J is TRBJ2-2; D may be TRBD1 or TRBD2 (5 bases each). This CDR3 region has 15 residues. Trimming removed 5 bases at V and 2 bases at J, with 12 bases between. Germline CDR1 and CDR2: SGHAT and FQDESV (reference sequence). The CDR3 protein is CASSLSGTNTGELFF. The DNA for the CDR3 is TGTGCCAGCAGCCTAAGTGGGACCAACACCGGGGAGCTGTTTTTT.

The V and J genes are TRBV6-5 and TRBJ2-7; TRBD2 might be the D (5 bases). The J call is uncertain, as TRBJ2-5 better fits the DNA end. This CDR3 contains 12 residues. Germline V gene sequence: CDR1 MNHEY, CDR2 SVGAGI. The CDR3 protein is CASSDYEETQYF. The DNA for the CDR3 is TGTGCCAGCAGTGACTACGAAGAGACCCAGTACTTC.

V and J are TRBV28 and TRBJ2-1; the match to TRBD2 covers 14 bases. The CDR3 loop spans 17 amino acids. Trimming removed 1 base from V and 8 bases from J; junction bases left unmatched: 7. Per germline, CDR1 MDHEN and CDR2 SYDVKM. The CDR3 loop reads CASSLFGLAGGEDEQFF. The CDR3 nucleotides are TGTGCCAGCAGTTTATTCGGACTAGCGGGGGGAGAAGATGAGCAGTTCTTC.

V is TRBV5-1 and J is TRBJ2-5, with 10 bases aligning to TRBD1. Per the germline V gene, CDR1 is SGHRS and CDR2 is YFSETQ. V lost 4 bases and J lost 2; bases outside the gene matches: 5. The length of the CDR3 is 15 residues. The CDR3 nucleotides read TGCGCCAGCAGCATAGGGACAGGGGAGCAAGAGACCCAGTACTTC. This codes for CASSIGTGEQETQYF.

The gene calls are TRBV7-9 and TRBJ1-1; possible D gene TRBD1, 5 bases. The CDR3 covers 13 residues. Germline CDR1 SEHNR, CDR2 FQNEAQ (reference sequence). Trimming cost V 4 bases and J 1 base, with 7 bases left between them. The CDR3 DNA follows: TGTGCCAGCAGCTGGGGGGAGAACACTGAAGCTTTCTTT. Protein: CASSWGENTEAFF. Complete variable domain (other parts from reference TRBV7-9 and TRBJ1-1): DTGVSQNPRHKITKRGQNVTFRCDPISEHNRLYWYRQTLGQGPEFLTYFQNEAQLEKSRLLSDRFSAERPKGSFSTLEIQRTEQGDSAMYLCASSWGENTEAFFGQGTRLTVV.

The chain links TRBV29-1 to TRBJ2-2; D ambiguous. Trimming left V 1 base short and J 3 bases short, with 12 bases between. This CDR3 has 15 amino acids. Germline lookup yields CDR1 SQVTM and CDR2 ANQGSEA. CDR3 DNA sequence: TGCAGCGTTGAAGGGTGGGGTTCGGACACCGGGGAGCTGTTTTTT. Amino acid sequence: CSVEGWGSDTGELFF.

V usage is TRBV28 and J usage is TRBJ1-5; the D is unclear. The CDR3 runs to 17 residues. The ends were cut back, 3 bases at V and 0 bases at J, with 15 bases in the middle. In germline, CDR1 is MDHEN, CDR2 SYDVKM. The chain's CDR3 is CASSFVGISNSNQPQHF. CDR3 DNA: TGTGCCAGCAGTTTCGTTGGAATCTCTAATAGCAATCAGCCCCAGCATTTT. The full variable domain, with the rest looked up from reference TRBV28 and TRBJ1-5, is DVKVTQSSRYLVKRTGEKVFLECVQDMDHENMFWYRQDPGLGLRLIYFSYDVKMKEKGDIPEGYSVSREKKERFSLILESASTNQTSMYLCASSFVGISNSNQPQHFGDGTRLSIL.

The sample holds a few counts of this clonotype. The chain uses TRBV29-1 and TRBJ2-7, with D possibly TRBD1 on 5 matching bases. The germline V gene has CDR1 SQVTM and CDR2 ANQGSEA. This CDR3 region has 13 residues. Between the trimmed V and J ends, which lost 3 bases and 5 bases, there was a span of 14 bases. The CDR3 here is CSVDPQGTDEQYF. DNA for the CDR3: TGCAGCGTTGACCCCCAGGGTACGGACGAGCAGTACTTC.

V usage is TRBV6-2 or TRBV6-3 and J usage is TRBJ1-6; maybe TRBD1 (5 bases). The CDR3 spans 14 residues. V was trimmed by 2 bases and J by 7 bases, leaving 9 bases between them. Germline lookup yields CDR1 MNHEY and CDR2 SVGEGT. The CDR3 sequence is CASSYGGTNSPLHF. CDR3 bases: TGTGCCAGCAGTTACGGGGGAACGAATTCACCCCTCCACTTT.

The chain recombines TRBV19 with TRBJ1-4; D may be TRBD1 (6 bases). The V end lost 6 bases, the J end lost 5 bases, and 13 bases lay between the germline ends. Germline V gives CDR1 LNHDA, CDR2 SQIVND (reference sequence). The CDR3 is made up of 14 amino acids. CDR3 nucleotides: TGTGCCAGTAGCCCCGGGACACTAAATGAAAAACTGTTTTTT. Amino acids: CASSPGTLNEKLFF. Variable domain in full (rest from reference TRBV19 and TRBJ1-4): DGGITQSPKYLFRKEGQNVTLSCEQNLNHDAMYWYRQDPGQGLRLIYYSQIVNDFQKGDIAEGYSVSREKKESFPLTVTSAQKNPTAFYLCASSPGTLNEKLFFGSGTQLSVL.

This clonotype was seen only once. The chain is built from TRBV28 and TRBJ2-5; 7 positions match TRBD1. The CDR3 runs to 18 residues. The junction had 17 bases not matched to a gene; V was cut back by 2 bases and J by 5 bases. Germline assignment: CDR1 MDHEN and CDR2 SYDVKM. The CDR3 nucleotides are TGTGCCAGCAGTTTAAGGAATAGGGGGCGCGTTTATCGGGAGACCCAGTACTTC. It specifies CASSLRNRGRVYRETQYF.

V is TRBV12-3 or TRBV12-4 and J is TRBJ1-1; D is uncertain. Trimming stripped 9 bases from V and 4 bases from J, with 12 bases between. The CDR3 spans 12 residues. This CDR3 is CASSGWGTEAFF. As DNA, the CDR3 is TGTGCCAGTTCTGGATGGGGCACTGAAGCTTTCTTT.